The source of this T cell receptor (beta chain) is a study of T cells in Graves' hyperthyroidism and ophthalmopathy. This clonotype came up many times. Germline V gene lookup returns CDR1 MNHEY and CDR2 SVGAGI. The length of the CDR3 is 14 residues. The V end was cut by 0 bases, the J end by 6 bases, with 9 bases between. The source material, RNA transcripts, was used to amplify TCR beta CDR3 regions. The TCR CDR3 first-round RT-PCR relied on the HTBI primer set. Each CDR3 protein gets one entry after TCRdb re-called the multiplex PCR reads with MiXCR. The sample yields about 610,000 distinct CDR3 sequences, 14% to 15% seen once.

The V and J genes are TRBV6-5 and TRBJ1-5; D is perhaps TRBD1 (5 bases). This TCR was sampled from a woman in her forties with Graves' ophthalmopathy. The sequenced sample consisted of blood. The CDR3 reads CASSYSGEAQPQHF. CDR3 DNA: TGTGCCAGCAGTTACTCGGGGGAGGCTCAGCCCCAGCATTTT.